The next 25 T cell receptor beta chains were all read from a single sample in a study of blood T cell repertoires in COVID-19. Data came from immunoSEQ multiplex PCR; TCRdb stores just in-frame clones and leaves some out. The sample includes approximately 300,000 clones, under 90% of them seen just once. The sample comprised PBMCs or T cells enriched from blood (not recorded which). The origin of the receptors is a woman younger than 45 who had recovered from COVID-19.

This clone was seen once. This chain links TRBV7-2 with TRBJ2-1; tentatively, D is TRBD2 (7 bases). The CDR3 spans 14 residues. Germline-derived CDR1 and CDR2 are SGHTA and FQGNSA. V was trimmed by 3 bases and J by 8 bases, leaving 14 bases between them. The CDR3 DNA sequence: TGTGCCAGCAGCTTGAGGGGGAGGGCCGATGAGCAGTTCTTC. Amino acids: CASSLRGRADEQFF. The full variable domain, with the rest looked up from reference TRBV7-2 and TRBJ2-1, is GAGVSQSPSNKVTEKGKDVELRCDPISGHTALYWYRQSLGQGLEFLIYFQGNSAPDKSGLPSDRFSAERTGGSVSTLTIQRTQQEDSAVYLCASSLRGRADEQFFGPGTRLTVL.

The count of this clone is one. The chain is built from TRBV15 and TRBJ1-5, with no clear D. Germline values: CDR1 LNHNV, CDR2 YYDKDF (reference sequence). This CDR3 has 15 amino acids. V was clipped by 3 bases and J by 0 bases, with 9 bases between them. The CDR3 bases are TGTGCCACCAGCAGGGGCGAAATTAGCAATCAGCCCCAGCATTTT. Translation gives CATSRGEISNQPQHF.

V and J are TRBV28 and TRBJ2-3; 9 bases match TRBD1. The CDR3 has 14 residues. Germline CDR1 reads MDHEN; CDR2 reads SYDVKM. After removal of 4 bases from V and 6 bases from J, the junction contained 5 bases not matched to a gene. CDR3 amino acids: CASSSGQGSDTQYF. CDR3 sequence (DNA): TGTGCCAGCAGTTCGGGACAGGGATCGGATACGCAGTATTTT.

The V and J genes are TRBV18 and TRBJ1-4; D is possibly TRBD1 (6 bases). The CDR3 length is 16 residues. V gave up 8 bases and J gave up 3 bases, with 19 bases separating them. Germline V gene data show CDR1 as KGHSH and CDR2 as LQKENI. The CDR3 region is CASQGGGTGPNEKLFF. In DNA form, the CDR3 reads TGTGCCAGCCAAGGCGGGGGTACAGGGCCTAATGAAAAACTGTTTTTT.

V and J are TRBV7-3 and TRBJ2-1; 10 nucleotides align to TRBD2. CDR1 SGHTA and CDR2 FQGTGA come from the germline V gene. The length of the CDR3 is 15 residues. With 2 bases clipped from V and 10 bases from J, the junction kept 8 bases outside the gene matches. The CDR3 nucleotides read TGTGCCAGCAGCTTAGGCCTAGCGGGAGTTATAGAGCAGTTCTTC. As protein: CASSLGLAGVIEQFF.

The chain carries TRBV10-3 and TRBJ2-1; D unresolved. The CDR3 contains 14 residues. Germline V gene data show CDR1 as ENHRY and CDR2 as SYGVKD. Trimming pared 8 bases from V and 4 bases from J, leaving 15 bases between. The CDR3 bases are TGTGCCATCTCTGAACAGATTGGTTACAATGAGCAGTTCTTC. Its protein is CAISEQIGYNEQFF.

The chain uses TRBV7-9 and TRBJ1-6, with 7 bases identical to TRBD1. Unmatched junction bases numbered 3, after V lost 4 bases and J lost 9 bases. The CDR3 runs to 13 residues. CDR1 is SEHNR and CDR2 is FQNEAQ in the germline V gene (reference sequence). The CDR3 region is CASSYDRVSPLHF. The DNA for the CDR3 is TGTGCCAGCAGCTACGACAGGGTTTCACCCCTCCACTTT.

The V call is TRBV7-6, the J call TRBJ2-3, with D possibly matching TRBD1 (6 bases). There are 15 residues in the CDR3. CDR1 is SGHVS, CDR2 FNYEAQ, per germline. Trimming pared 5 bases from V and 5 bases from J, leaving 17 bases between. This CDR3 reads CASSIMGPRGDTQYF. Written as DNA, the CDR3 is TGTGCCAGCAGCATAATGGGCCCCAGGGGAGATACGCAGTATTTT. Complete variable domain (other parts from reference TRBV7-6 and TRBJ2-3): GAGVSQSPRYKVTKRGQDVALRCDPISGHVSLYWYRQALGQGPEFLTYFNYEAQQDKSGLPNDRFSAERPEGSISTLTIQRTEQRDSAMYRCASSIMGPRGDTQYFGPGTRLTVL.

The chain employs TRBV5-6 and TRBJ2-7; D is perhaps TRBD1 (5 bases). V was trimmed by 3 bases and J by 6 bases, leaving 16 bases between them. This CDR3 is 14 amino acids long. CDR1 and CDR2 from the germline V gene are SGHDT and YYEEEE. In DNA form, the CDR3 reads TGTGCCAGCAGCTCCGACTCCTGGGGCTTCGAGCAGTACTTC. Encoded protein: CASSSDSWGFEQYF.

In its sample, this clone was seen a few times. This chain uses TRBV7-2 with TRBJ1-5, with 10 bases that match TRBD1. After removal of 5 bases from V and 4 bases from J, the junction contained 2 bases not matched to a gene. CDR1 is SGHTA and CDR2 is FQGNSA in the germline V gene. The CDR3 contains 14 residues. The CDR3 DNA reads TGTGCCAGCAGCCGGACAGGGGGTAATCAGCCCCAGCATTTT. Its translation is CASSRTGGNQPQHF.

The CDR3 DNA is TGTGCCAGTAGTACTTGGGGACAGGGGCTACTTGAAGCTTTCTTT. Protein: CASSTWGQGLLEAFF. The chain employs TRBV19 and TRBJ1-1, with 10 positions matching TRBD1. Germline loops: CDR1 LNHDA, CDR2 SQIVND (reference sequence). Trimming at V came to 4 bases and at J to 7 bases, leaving 9 bases not matched to a gene. This CDR3 is built from 15 residues.

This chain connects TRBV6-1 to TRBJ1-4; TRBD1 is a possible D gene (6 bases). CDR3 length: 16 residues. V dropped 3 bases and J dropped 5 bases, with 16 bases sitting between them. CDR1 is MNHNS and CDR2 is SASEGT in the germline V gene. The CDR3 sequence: CASSDLRGIPNEKLFF. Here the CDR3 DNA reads TGTGCCAGCAGTGACTTAAGGGGGATCCCAAATGAAAAACTGTTTTTT.

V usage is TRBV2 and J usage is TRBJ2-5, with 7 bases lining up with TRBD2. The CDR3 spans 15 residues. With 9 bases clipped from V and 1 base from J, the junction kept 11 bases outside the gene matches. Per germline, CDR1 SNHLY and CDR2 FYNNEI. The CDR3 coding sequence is TGTGCCAGGGGTGGCGGGAGAAGGGTCCAAGAGACCCAGTACTTC. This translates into CARGGGRRVQETQYF.

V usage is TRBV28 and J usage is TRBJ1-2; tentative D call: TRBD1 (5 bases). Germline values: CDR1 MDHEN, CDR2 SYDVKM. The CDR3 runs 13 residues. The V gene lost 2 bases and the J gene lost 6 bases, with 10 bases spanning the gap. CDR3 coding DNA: TGTGCCAGCAGTTTAGGGTTAGGGGATGGCTACACCTTC. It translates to CASSLGLGDGYTF.

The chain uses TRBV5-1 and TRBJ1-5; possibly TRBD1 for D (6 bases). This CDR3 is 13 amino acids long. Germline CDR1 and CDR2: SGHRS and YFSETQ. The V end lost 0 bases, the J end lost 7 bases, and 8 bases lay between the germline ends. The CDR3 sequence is CASSLGRGQPQHF. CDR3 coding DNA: TGCGCCAGCAGCTTGGGAAGGGGGCAGCCCCAGCATTTT.

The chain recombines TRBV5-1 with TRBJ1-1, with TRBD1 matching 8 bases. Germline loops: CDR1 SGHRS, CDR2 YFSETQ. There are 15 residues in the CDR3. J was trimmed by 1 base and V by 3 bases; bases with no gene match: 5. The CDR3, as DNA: TGCGCCAGCAGCTATAGGACAGGGCCGAACACTGAAGCTTTCTTT. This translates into CASSYRTGPNTEAFF.

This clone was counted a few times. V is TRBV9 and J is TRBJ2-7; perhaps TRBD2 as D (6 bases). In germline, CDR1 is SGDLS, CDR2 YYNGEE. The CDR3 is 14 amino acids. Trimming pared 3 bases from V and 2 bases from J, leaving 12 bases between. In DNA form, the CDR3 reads TGTGCCAGCAGCGGAGGCGGGACTGCCTACGAGCAGTACTTC. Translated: CASSGGGTAYEQYF.

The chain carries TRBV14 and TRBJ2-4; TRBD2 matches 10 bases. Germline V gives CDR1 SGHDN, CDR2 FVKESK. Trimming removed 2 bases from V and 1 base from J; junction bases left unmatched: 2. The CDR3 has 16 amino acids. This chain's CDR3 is CASSQSGRGAKNIQYF. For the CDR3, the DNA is TGTGCCAGCAGCCAAAGCGGGAGGGGGGCCAAAAACATTCAGTACTTC.

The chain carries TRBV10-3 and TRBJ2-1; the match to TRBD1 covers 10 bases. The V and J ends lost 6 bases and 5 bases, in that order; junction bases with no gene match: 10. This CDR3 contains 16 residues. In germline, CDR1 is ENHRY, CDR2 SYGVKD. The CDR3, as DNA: TGTGCCATCAGGAATAACCCGGGACAGGGGAACAATGAGCAGTTCTTC. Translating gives CAIRNNPGQGNNEQFF.

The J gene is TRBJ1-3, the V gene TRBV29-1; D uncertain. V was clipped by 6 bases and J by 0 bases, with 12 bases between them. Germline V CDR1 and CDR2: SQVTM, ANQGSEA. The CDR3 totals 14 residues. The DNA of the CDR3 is TGCAGCGTGCTAACTCGTTACTCTGGAAACACCATATATTTT. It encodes CSVLTRYSGNTIYF.

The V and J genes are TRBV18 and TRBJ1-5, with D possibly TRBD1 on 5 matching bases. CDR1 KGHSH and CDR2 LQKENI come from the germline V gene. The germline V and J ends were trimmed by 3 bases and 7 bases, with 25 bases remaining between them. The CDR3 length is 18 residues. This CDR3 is CASSPFFLDDSSPQPQHF. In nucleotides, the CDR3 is TGTGCCAGCTCACCCTTCTTTTTAGACGACAGTAGCCCCCAGCCCCAGCATTTT.

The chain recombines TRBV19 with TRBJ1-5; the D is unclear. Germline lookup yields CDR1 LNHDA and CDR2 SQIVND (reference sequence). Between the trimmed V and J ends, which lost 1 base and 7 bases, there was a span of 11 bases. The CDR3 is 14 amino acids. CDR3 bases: TGTGCCAGTAGTATAGTGGCAGGTGACCAGCCCCAGCATTTT. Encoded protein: CASSIVAGDQPQHF.

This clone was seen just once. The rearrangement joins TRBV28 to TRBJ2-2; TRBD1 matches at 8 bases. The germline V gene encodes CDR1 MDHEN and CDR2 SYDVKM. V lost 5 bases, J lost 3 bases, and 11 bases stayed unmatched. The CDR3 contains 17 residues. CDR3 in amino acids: CASSPLPTGAYTGELFF. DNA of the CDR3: TGTGCCAGCAGTCCACTTCCGACAGGGGCTTACACCGGGGAGCTGTTTTTT.

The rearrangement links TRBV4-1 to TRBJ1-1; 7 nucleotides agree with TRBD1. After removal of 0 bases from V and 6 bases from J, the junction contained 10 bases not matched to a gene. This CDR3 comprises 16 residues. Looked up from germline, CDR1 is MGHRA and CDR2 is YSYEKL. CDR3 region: CASSQEEQGVGAEAFF. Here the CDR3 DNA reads TGCGCCAGCAGCCAAGAGGAGCAGGGGGTTGGCGCTGAAGCTTTCTTT.

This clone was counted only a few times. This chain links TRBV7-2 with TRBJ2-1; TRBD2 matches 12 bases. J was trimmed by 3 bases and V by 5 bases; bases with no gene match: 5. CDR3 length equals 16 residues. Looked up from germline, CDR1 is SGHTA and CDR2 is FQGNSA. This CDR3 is CASSGGLAGLYNEQFF. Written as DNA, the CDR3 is TGTGCCAGCAGCGGGGGACTAGCGGGCCTCTACAATGAGCAGTTCTTC.